The 3 T cell receptor beta chains below come from one sample, sequenced in a study of CXCR3-negative and CXCR3-positive naive CD8 T cells. No antigen has been assigned to these receptors. 5' RACE that incorporated UMI labels was used to prepare the TRB cDNA libraries. TCRdb re-called the 5' RACE reads and shows each CDR3 protein once, DNA omitted. The table lists 140,000 to 150,000 distinct CDR3 sequences. Findings and limits, study-wide: When CXCR3-positive naive cells were set against CXCR3-negative naive cells, the former had more hydrophobic TRB CDR3s.

Sample: naive CXCR3+ CD8+ T cells from blood. As to subset: CD45RO-CCR7+CD27+CD95- naive CD8+ T cells expressing CXCR3 (TNR3+). The receptors come from a human donor in good health. Some clones in this sample may be carry-over from other donors' samples.

This chain uses TRBV6-5 with TRBJ2-7; the TCRdb D gene call, TRBD1, has no DNA to confirm it. Per germline, CDR1 MNHEY and CDR2 SVGAGI. CDR3 length equals 14 residues. CDR3 residues: CASSYLGASYEQYF.

CDR3 sequence: CASGERDGELFF. V gene TRBV4-3 combines with J gene TRBJ2-2; no DNA is available, so the TRBD1 call from TCRdb remains unchecked. The CDR3 length is 12 residues. CDR1 is LGHNA, CDR2 YSLEER, per germline.

CDR3 protein: CSARPEPGDTQYF. The chain employs TRBV20-1 and TRBJ2-3. From germline, CDR1 is DFQATT and CDR2 SNEGSKA (reference sequence). This CDR3 comprises 13 residues.